Listed below are T cell receptor beta chains from one sample, sequenced in a study of cytomegalovirus exposure and HLA in healthy donors. Sequenced by immunoSEQ multiplex PCR; TCRdb stores in-frame clones only, minus some. The listing records 150,000 to 200,000 clones. The sample taken for sequencing was PBMCs. These receptor sequences come from a man younger than 45 in good health and CMV-seronegative. Each CDR3 is given without its conserved first and last residue. The D gene is left open where the match is weak.

V,D,CDR3
TRBV27,TRBD2,ASSFRAGAYEQY
TRBV27,TRBD2,ASSFLASGGHPYEQY
TRBV6-5,.,ASSYSRSNYEQY
TRBV2,TRBD1,ASTWTGSVTEYT
TRBV18,TRBD1,ASSPPTDRGRIRTEAF
TRBV7-2,.,ASSLGTAEHEQY
TRBV6-1,.,ASSAAGEMGNTIY
TRBV9,TRBD1,ASSPRQGSYGYT
TRBV5-1,.,ASSLGTWANTEAF
TRBV19,TRBD1,AARDRNNEKLF
TRBV7-9,TRBD1,ASSLGTGGMNTEAF
TRBV7-9,TRBD1,ASSEDRGHRTDTQY
TRBV9,.,ASSQSGEANYGYT
TRBV9,TRBD1,ASSAGGGGTGDQPQH
TRBV6-1,TRBD2,ASLPGGGDTQY
TRBV4-1,TRBD1,ASSPTPGQGYNEQF
TRBV29-1,TRBD1,SAWTGRLANEQF
TRBV21-1,.,ASSKETAWTGQETQY
TRBV6-1,.,ASSEGEMEYGYT
TRBV7-2,.,ASSLEVGEAF
TRBV5-5,.,ASSLFGPGLSGNTIY
TRBV19,TRBD1,ASSLQTGLSNQPQH
TRBV28,.,ASSSSTPFPYEQY
TRBV29-1,.,SVRQGTNEKLF
TRBV11-2,.,ASSLPTGEAF
TRBV7-9,.,ASSLDPAGGYGYT
TRBV19,.,ASSIGRTAETQY
TRBV7-2,.,ASSFLGGGIHEQY
TRBV5-1,.,ASSFGAGPSYEQY
TRBV5-1,.,ASSLGQGIYEQY
TRBV2,.,ASSRRGFGYT
TRBV5-1,.,ASSPRRQDLSYEQY
TRBV5-1,.,ASSLEPPSGANVLT
TRBV19,TRBD1,ASTRPGQGAIGYT
TRBV28,TRBD1,ASRPGGYDQPQH